The next 10 T cell receptor beta chains were all read from a single sample in a study of CD8 T cells in Susac syndrome. After extraction with the RNeasy kit, about 0.5 to 1 ug of the RNA was reverse transcribed using random hexamers. TCRdb reprocessed the immunoSEQ multiplex PCR reads with MiXCR, giving one entry per CDR3 protein. This repertoire shows just over 80,000 distinct CDR3 sequences, around 94% found once; its top ten account for about 0.27%. What was sequenced was CD8+ T cells from PBMCs. These receptors all come from a human donor in good health.

This chain uses TRBV27 with TRBJ1-2, with D possibly matching TRBD1 (6 bases). Germline CDR1 MNHEY, CDR2 SMNVEV (reference sequence). CDR3 size: 15 residues. V was shortened by 3 bases and J by 3 bases, with 14 bases between the two germline ends. This chain's CDR3 is CASSFFAGVDYGYTF. DNA for the CDR3: TGTGCCAGCAGTTTCTTCGCAGGGGTGGACTATGGCTACACCTTC.

The CDR3 region is CASSFSPLDVYEQYF. The CDR3, as DNA: TGTGCCAGCAGTTTCTCCCCCCTTGACGTCTACGAGCAGTACTTC. This chain connects TRBV27 to TRBJ2-7, with D unclear. This CDR3 is built from 15 residues. Trimming stripped 3 bases from V and 3 bases from J, with 15 bases between. Germline V lookup: CDR1 MNHEY, CDR2 SMNVEV (reference sequence).

This chain uses TRBV4-3 with TRBJ2-1; D ambiguous. The CDR3 spans 15 residues. Per germline, CDR1 LGHNA and CDR2 YSLEER. With 0 bases removed from V and 0 bases from J, the gap between germline ends came to 6 bases. Written as DNA, the CDR3 is TGCGCCAGCAGCCAAGATCGAAGCTCCTACAATGAGCAGTTCTTC. This sequence encodes CASSQDRSSYNEQFF.

The chain is built from TRBV5-1 and TRBJ1-1; D is ambiguous. Trimming took 2 bases from V and 0 from J, leaving 8 bases between them. The V gene's germline CDR1 is SGHRS and CDR2 YFSETQ. CDR3 length: 14 residues. The DNA for the CDR3 is TGCGCCAGCAGCTTTGGACTGATGAACACTGAAGCTTTCTTT. Translating gives CASSFGLMNTEAFF.

The rearrangement links TRBV29-1 to TRBJ2-3; TRBD1 or TRBD2 may be the D gene (5 bases each). The V gene's germline CDR1 is SQVTM and CDR2 ANQGSEA. This CDR3 is 21 amino acids long. Trimming took 2 bases from V and 4 from J, leaving 34 bases between them. The CDR3 DNA reads TGCAGCGTTGAATCAGCGGTGTTGGACGAGGCGGTGGTCTGGGACCCAGATACGCAGTATTTT. As protein: CSVESAVLDEAVVWDPDTQYF.

The chain recombines TRBV9 with TRBJ1-2; no reliable D call. The germline gives CDR1 SGDLS, CDR2 YYNGEE. The length of the CDR3 is 12 residues. V was trimmed by 3 bases and J by 4 bases, leaving 7 bases between them. The CDR3 sequence is CASSDGIYGYTF. CDR3 in DNA: TGTGCCAGCAGCGACGGCATCTATGGCTACACCTTC. Full variable domain (rest looked up from reference TRBV9 and TRBJ1-2): DSGVTQTPKHLITATGQRVTLRCSPRSGDLSVYWYQQSLDQGLQFLIQYYNGEERAKGNILERFSAQQFPDLHSELNLSSLELGDSALYFCASSDGIYGYTFGSGTRLTVV.

This clonotype showed up just once. This chain connects TRBV7-9 to TRBJ2-1; D possibly corresponds to TRBD2 (6 bases). The CDR3 loop spans 16 amino acids. V was cut by 0 bases and J by 7 bases, with 16 bases left in between. Per germline, CDR1 SEHNR and CDR2 FQNEAQ (reference sequence). As DNA, the CDR3 is TGTGCCAGCAGCTTAGCCGGAGGGCTAGCCGAGAATGAGCAGTTCTTC. Encoded protein: CASSLAGGLAENEQFF.

The chain couples TRBV5-4 to TRBJ2-7; possibly TRBD1 for D (6 bases). Trimming pared 2 bases from V and 4 bases from J, leaving 16 bases between. This CDR3 contains 15 residues. Per germline, CDR1 SGHNT and CDR2 YYREEE (reference sequence). CDR3 coding DNA: TGTGCCAGCAGCTTAGGAGTCGGTCAGGGGTACGAGCAGTACTTC. Its protein product is CASSLGVGQGYEQYF.

This clonotype was found once. The rearrangement links TRBV7-2 to TRBJ2-1; D is possibly TRBD1 or TRBD2 (6 bases each). This CDR3 is built from 15 residues. The germline V and J ends were trimmed by 0 bases and 3 bases, with 9 bases remaining between them. CDR1 and CDR2 (germline): SGHTA, FQGNSA. In DNA, the CDR3 is TGTGCCAGCAGCTTAGCACAGGGACTCTACAATGAGCAGTTCTTC. Amino acid sequence: CASSLAQGLYNEQFF.

The chain joins TRBV13 to TRBJ1-5; unclear D gene. Germline V lookup: CDR1 PRHDT, CDR2 FYEKMQ (reference sequence). The CDR3 totals 8 residues. Trimming removed 10 bases from V and 7 bases from J, with 2 bases in between. CDR3 coding DNA: TGTGCCACCCAGCCCCAGCATTTT. This translates into CATQPQHF.